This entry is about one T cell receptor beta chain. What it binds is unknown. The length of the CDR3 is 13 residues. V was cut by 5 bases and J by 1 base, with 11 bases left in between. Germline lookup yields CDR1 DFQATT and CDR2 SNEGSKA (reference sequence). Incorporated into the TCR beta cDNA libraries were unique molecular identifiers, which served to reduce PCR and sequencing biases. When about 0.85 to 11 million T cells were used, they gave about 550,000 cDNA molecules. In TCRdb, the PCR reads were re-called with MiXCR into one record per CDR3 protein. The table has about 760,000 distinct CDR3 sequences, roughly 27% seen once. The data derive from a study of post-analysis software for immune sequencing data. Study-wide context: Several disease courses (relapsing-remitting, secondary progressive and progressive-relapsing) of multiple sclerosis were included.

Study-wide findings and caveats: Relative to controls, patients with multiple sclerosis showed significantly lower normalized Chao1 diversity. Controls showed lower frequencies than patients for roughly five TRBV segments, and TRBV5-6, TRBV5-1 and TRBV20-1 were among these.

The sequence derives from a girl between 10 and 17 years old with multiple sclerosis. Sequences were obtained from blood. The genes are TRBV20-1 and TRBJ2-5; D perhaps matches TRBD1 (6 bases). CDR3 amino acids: CSARDTLQETQYF. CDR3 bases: TGCAGTGCTCGGGACACACTCCAAGAGACCCAGTACTTC.